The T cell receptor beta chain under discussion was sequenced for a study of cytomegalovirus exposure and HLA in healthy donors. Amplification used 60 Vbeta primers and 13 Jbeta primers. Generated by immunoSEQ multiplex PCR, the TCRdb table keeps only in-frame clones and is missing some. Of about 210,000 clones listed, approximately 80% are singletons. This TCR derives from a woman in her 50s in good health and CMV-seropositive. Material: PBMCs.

DNA of the CDR3: TGTGCCAGCAGCTTACGAGCGATCTATGGCTACACCTTC. Residues: CASSLRAIYGYTF. The chain recombines TRBV13 with TRBJ1-2; D gene ambiguous. Germline V gene lookup returns CDR1 PRHDT and CDR2 FYEKMQ (reference sequence). Trimming took 2 bases from V and 4 from J, leaving 8 bases between them. The CDR3 runs 13 residues.